The 18 T cell receptor beta chains reported below all come from one sample, sequenced in a study of PD-1 blockade in mismatch repair-deficient tumors. Clones were read by immunoSEQ multiplex PCR, and TCRdb kept only the in-frame ones, dropping some. Of around 100,000 clones listed, 65% to 80% are singletons. The sample in question was peripheral blood, obtained about 60 weeks after starting pembrolizumab. The receptor source for this set is an adult with mismatch repair-deficient cancer.

Only one count was recorded for this clone. The chain employs TRBV5-4 and TRBJ2-3, with D unresolved. The V gene's germline CDR1 is SGHNT and CDR2 YYREEE (reference sequence). The CDR3 has 14 residues. V lost 4 bases and J 4 bases, leaving 13 bases between the germline ends. CDR3 amino acids: CASSRWARSDTQYF. The CDR3 nucleotides read TGTGCCAGCAGCCGGTGGGCTAGATCAGATACGCAGTATTTT.

This clone has a single count. The chain joins TRBV6-6 to TRBJ2-7; 7 bases line up with TRBD1. This CDR3 has 14 residues. Germline CDR1 MNHNY, CDR2 SVGAGI (reference sequence). V dropped 6 bases and J dropped 7; count of bases not matched to a gene: 12. The CDR3 loop is CASRAGTADEEQYF. CDR3 coding DNA: TGTGCCAGCAGGGCCGGGACAGCTGACGAAGAGCAGTACTTC.

The gene calls are TRBV10-3 and TRBJ1-1; maybe TRBD1 (6 bases). V lost 10 bases, J lost 1 base, and 13 bases lay in between. Germline V gives CDR1 ENHRY, CDR2 SYGVKD. This CDR3 is built from 13 residues. In nucleotides, the CDR3 is TGTGCCACCCATGGGGGCCAGAACACTGAAGCTTTCTTT. Its protein is CATHGGQNTEAFF.

The rearrangement joins TRBV7-6 to TRBJ2-5; possibly TRBD2 for D (6 bases). The germline V gene has CDR1 SGHVS and CDR2 FNYEAQ. V dropped 3 bases and J dropped 5 bases, with 16 bases sitting between them. The CDR3 has 15 amino acids. CDR3: CASSFRAGREETQYF. As DNA, the CDR3 is TGTGCCAGCAGCTTTAGGGCGGGACGAGAGGAGACCCAGTACTTC.

V is TRBV5-1 and J is TRBJ2-3; a possible D gene is TRBD1 (5 bases). The CDR3 is 14 residues long. With 0 bases removed from V and 3 bases from J, the gap between germline ends came to 8 bases. Per the germline V gene, CDR1 is SGHRS and CDR2 is YFSETQ. The CDR3 loop reads CASSLVQGTDTQYF. CDR3 nucleotides: TGCGCCAGCAGCTTGGTCCAGGGAACAGATACGCAGTATTTT.

A few counts support this clone. This chain links TRBV5-4 with TRBJ2-7; 13 bases are a match to TRBD2. This CDR3 contains 15 residues. CDR1 and CDR2 (germline): SGHNT, YYREEE (reference sequence). After removal of 3 bases from V and 4 bases from J, the junction contained 4 bases not matched to a gene. CDR3 in amino acids: CASSSGLAGAYEQYF. CDR3 sequence (DNA): TGTGCCAGCAGCTCTGGACTAGCGGGAGCATACGAGCAGTACTTC.

This clone was detected only once. The chain has TRBV10-3 and TRBJ1-2; D unclear. V was clipped by 0 bases and J by 3 bases, with 8 bases between them. CDR3 length: 14 amino acids. The V gene's germline CDR1 is ENHRY and CDR2 SYGVKD. The CDR3 loop is CAISESVTYYGYTF. The CDR3 DNA sequence: TGTGCCATCAGTGAGTCGGTAACCTACTATGGCTACACCTTC.

The genes are TRBV15 and TRBJ2-5; 7 positions agree with TRBD2. The CDR3 extends over 15 amino acids. V lost 4 bases to trimming and J lost 2 bases; unmatched junction nucleotides: 7. Germline CDR1 reads LNHNV; CDR2 reads YYDKDF (reference sequence). As DNA, the CDR3 is TGTGCCACCAGCAACAGGCTGGGGGGGCAAGAGACCCAGTACTTC. Encoded protein: CATSNRLGGQETQYF.

V usage is TRBV4-1 and J usage is TRBJ2-5; 9 nucleotides line up with TRBD1. The CDR3 is made up of 15 amino acids. The V and J ends lost 6 bases and 5 bases, in that order; junction bases with no gene match: 10. Germline lookup yields CDR1 MGHRA and CDR2 YSYEKL. CDR3 nucleotide sequence: TGCGCCAGCAGTTCCACCCTACAGGGGGCCGAGACCCAGTACTTC. Translated: CASSSTLQGAETQYF.

This clone appeared a few times. V gene TRBV11-2 combines with J gene TRBJ2-1; D might be TRBD2 (6 bases). V lost 3 bases to trimming and J lost 10 bases, with 16 bases between them. Germline CDR1 SGHAT, CDR2 FQNNGV. The CDR3 runs 14 residues. CDR3 residues: CASSLGGGTMEQFF. The CDR3 nucleotides are TGTGCCAGCAGCTTGGGGGGAGGTACAATGGAGCAGTTCTTC. The variable domain in full, with the rest retrieved from reference TRBV11-2 and TRBJ2-1, is EAGVAQSPRYKIIEKRQSVAFWCNPISGHATLYWYQQILGQGPKLLIQFQNNGVVDDSQLPKDRFSAERLKGVDSTLKIQPAKLEDSAVYLCASSLGGGTMEQFFGPGTRLTVL.

V usage is TRBV9 and J usage is TRBJ1-5, with 7 bases lining up with TRBD1. The CDR3 has 15 residues. V was pared by 4 bases and J by 3 bases, with 7 bases of the junction left unmatched. In germline, CDR1 is SGDLS, CDR2 YYNGEE. CDR3 DNA: TGTGCCAGCAGCCTTGGGACAGACTACAATCAGCCCCAGCATTTT. Residues: CASSLGTDYNQPQHF.

In its sample, this clone was seen once. J is TRBJ1-1 and V is TRBV30, with a weak D call TRBD1 (6 bases). The ends were cut back, 1 base at V and 3 bases at J, with 9 bases in the middle. Germline V CDR1 and CDR2: GTSNPN, SVGIG (reference sequence). The CDR3 is 13 amino acids. The CDR3, as DNA: TGTGCCTGGAGTGGGGGGCGGGACACTGAAGCTTTCTTT. It codes for CAWSGGRDTEAFF.

The CDR3 loop reads CASSLTGPNEQFF. CDR3 DNA: TGTGCCAGCAGTTTAACGGGGCCCAATGAGCAGTTCTTC. The chain employs TRBV6-5 and TRBJ2-1, with D possibly being TRBD1 or TRBD2 (5 bases each). Germline assignment: CDR1 MNHEY and CDR2 SVGAGI. With 4 bases removed from V and 6 bases from J, the gap between germline ends came to 10 bases. The length of the CDR3 is 13 residues.

This clone was counted ten times or more. The rearrangement uses TRBV18 and TRBJ2-7; D possibly corresponds to TRBD2 (6 bases). The CDR3 is 14 residues long. Germline V CDR1 and CDR2: KGHSH, LQKENI. Trimming took off 4 bases at V and 3 bases at J, with 13 bases between the two ends. Here the CDR3 reads CASSLRSGDYEQYF. CDR3 sequence (DNA): TGTGCCAGCTCACTACGTTCGGGGGACTACGAGCAGTACTTC. Full variable domain (missing parts from reference TRBV18 and TRBJ2-7): NAGVMQNPRHLVRRRGQEARLRCSPMKGHSHVYWYRQLPEEGLKFMVYLQKENIIDESGMPKERFSAEFPKEGPSILRIQQVVRGDSAAYFCASSLRSGDYEQYFGPGTRLTVT.

The gene calls are TRBV30 and TRBJ2-5; 9 positions match TRBD2. The CDR3 covers 15 residues. In germline, CDR1 is GTSNPN, CDR2 SVGIG (reference sequence). The V gene end was trimmed by 2 bases and the J gene end by 2 bases; junction bases not matched to a gene: 6. The CDR3 protein is CAWSRSGRIQETQYF. CDR3 bases: TGTGCCTGGAGTAGGAGCGGGAGGATACAAGAGACCCAGTACTTC.

The chain combines TRBV7-2 with TRBJ1-2, with no clear D. CDR1 is SGHTA and CDR2 is FQGNSA in the germline V gene. Trimming cost V 3 bases and J 4 bases, with 12 bases left between them. CDR3 length: 14 residues. CDR3 amino acids: CASSFKTGSYGYTF. Here the CDR3 DNA reads TGTGCCAGCAGCTTTAAAACCGGGAGCTATGGCTACACCTTC.

On this clone itself: Germline and junction disagree at one end, which may indicate a read error. This chain joins TRBV12-5 and TRBJ1-5, with D unresolved. The germline CDR1 and CDR2 sequences are LGHNT and FRNRAP. The CDR3 length is 13 residues. The DNA of the CDR3 is TGTGCTAGTGGCTTGGGGAGGAATCAGCCCCAGCATTTT. This gives the protein CASGLGRNQPQHF. Drawing the rest from reference TRBV12-5 and TRBJ1-5, the complete variable domain is DARVTQTPRHKVTEMGQEVTMRCQPILGHNTVFWYRQTMMQGLELLAYFRNRAPLDDSGMPKDRFSAEMPDATLATLKIQPSEPRDSAVYFCASGLGRNQPQHFGDGTRLSIL.

The chain combines TRBV27 with TRBJ2-1, with D tentatively TRBD1 (5 bases). Trimming removed 2 bases from V and 10 bases from J, with 18 bases in between. This CDR3 spans 15 amino acids. Germline CDR1 and CDR2: MNHEY and SMNVEV (reference sequence). CDR3 sequence: CASSLTGLWGEEQFF. Written as DNA, the CDR3 is TGTGCCAGCAGTTTAACTGGGTTGTGGGGCGAGGAGCAGTTCTTC.